The 13 T cell receptor beta chains below were found in one sample sequenced in a study of T-cell memory formation after mild COVID-19. TCRdb processed the 5' RACE reads anew with MiXCR; each CDR3 protein has one entry. The sample yields almost 350,000 distinct CDR3 sequences, more than 20% seen once. Sequenced sample: PBMCs or a T cell subset sorted from them (not recorded which). These receptors were taken from a man between 18 and 35 years old who had mild COVID-19 (a few samples of this study predate the infection). Cell type and time point are not known.

V and J are TRBV5-6 and TRBJ1-4; the D is unclear. This CDR3 has 16 residues. CDR1 is SGHDT and CDR2 is YYEEEE in the germline V gene. Trimming left V 0 bases short and J 4 bases short, with 13 bases between. CDR3 sequence (DNA): TGTGCCAGCAGCTTGGGTATCACCGCCAATAATGAAAAACTGTTTTTT. Its protein product is CASSLGITANNEKLFF.

This clonotype has only a few counts. V usage is TRBV6-2 or TRBV6-3 and J usage is TRBJ2-2, with D tentatively TRBD1 or TRBD2 (5 bases each). This CDR3 has 15 residues. Germline CDR1 reads MNHEY; CDR2 reads SVGEGT. V was pared by 5 bases and J by 0 bases, with 10 bases between. As DNA, the CDR3 is TGTGCCAGCAGTGGGGACGGATCGAACACCGGGGAGCTGTTTTTT. As protein: CASSGDGSNTGELFF.

This clonotype appeared many times. The chain recombines TRBV5-1 with TRBJ2-6; tentatively, D is TRBD2 (6 bases). With 6 bases removed from V and 3 bases from J, the gap between germline ends came to 10 bases. The CDR3 is 14 amino acids. Germline CDR1 reads SGHRS; CDR2 reads YFSETQ. In DNA, the CDR3 is TGCGCCAGCAACCAGGGAGGTGGGGCCAACGTCCTGACTTTC. This codes for CASNQGGGANVLTF.

This rearrangement joins TRBV5-1 to TRBJ2-5; possibly TRBD1 or TRBD2 for D (5 bases each). The ends were cut back, 1 base at V and 2 bases at J, with 15 bases in the middle. Germline CDR1 SGHRS, CDR2 YFSETQ. The CDR3 extends over 16 amino acids. CDR3 coding DNA: TGCGCCAGCAGCTTGATGGAGGTGACAGTACAAGAGACCCAGTACTTC. Translation gives CASSLMEVTVQETQYF.

This clonotype was recorded a few times. J is TRBJ1-2 and V is TRBV18; 9 nucleotides align to TRBD1. Germline V gene lookup returns CDR1 KGHSH and CDR2 LQKENI. The CDR3 sequence is 16 residues long. The junction had 9 bases not matched to a gene; V was cut back by 3 bases and J by 4 bases. The DNA for the CDR3 is TGTGCCAGCTCACCGCCGGGACAGGGCCTGACCTATGGCTACACCTTC. Its protein product is CASSPPGQGLTYGYTF.

This clonotype occurred many times. The rearrangement joins TRBV2 to TRBJ1-5; D is unresolved. Germline V gene sequence: CDR1 SNHLY, CDR2 FYNNEI. Between the trimmed V and J ends, which lost 5 bases and 0 bases, there was a span of 11 bases. The length of the CDR3 is 15 residues. This CDR3 reads CASSKSTVSNQPQHF. The CDR3 DNA reads as TGTGCCAGCAGTAAGAGTACGGTTAGCAATCAGCCCCAGCATTTT.

The chain links TRBV7-6 to TRBJ1-2, with a tentative D call TRBD1 (5 bases). Trimming shortened V by 1 base and J by 4 bases, and 13 bases separated the two germline ends. CDR3 length: 15 amino acids. The V gene's germline CDR1 is SGHVS and CDR2 FNYEAQ. The CDR3 reads CASSLGAGSTYGYTF. The CDR3 bases are TGTGCCAGCAGCTTAGGGGCAGGGAGTACCTATGGCTACACCTTC.

This chain links TRBV20-1 with TRBJ1-2; unclear D gene. Germline V gene data show CDR1 as DFQATT and CDR2 as SNEGSKA (reference sequence). CDR3 length: 11 amino acids. Trimming cost V 3 bases and J 6 bases, with 8 bases left between them. In nucleotides, the CDR3 is TGCAGTGCTAGTCCAACGGATGGCTACACCTTC. Residues: CSASPTDGYTF.

This clonotype has at least ten counts. The J gene is TRBJ2-3, the V gene TRBV11-2; unclear D gene. This CDR3 spans 11 amino acids. V dropped 1 base and J dropped 14 bases, with 10 bases sitting between them. The germline CDR1 and CDR2 sequences are SGHAT and FQNNGV. CDR3 amino acids: CASSLGRRLYF. CDR3 DNA: TGTGCCAGCAGCTTAGGTAGAAGGTTGTATTTT. Together with reference TRBV11-2 and TRBJ2-3, the CDR3 gives the full variable domain: EAGVAQSPRYKIIEKRQSVAFWCNPISGHATLYWYQQILGQGPKLLIQFQNNGVVDDSQLPKDRFSAERLKGVDSTLKIQPAKLEDSAVYLCASSLGRRLYFGPGTRLTVL.

This clonotype was counted only a few times. The gene calls are TRBV4-1 and TRBJ2-7, with D perhaps TRBD1 or TRBD2 (5 bases each). Germline V gene lookup returns CDR1 MGHRA and CDR2 YSYEKL. V lost 3 bases to trimming and J lost 7 bases, with 22 bases between them. The CDR3 loop spans 16 amino acids. CDR3 residues: CASSQIRDGGIGEQYF. CDR3 DNA sequence: TGCGCCAGCAGCCAGATTCGGGACGGTGGGATCGGTGAGCAGTACTTC.

This clonotype was seen once. The gene calls are TRBV6-5 and TRBJ1-2, with D perhaps TRBD1 (6 bases). V lost 6 bases to trimming and J lost 4 bases, with 15 bases between them. The germline CDR1 and CDR2 sequences are MNHEY and SVGAGI. The CDR3 contains 14 residues. CDR3 DNA sequence: TGTGCCAGCAGCCTAACTACAGGGTCCTATGGCTACACCTTC. It translates to CASSLTTGSYGYTF.

This clonotype was recorded a few times. The rearrangement uses TRBV6-5 and TRBJ1-1; D remains unclear. Trimming shortened V by 0 bases and J by 3 bases, and 11 bases separated the two germline ends. Germline V gene data show CDR1 as MNHEY and CDR2 as SVGAGI. This CDR3 is 15 amino acids long. CDR3 sequence (DNA): TGTGCCAGCAGTTACTCGAGTTCTGCGGACACTGAAGCTTTCTTT. The encoded protein is CASSYSSSADTEAFF.

This clonotype appeared many times. The chain is built from TRBV4-1 and TRBJ2-1; the match to TRBD2 covers 7 bases. V was pared by 0 bases and J by 9 bases, with 8 bases of the junction left unmatched. Germline CDR1 and CDR2: MGHRA and YSYEKL. This CDR3 is built from 15 residues. The CDR3 DNA sequence: TGCGCCAGCAGCCAAGAAGGTCTAGCGGTGGTTGAGCAGTTCTTC. Its protein is CASSQEGLAVVEQFF.